The source of this TCR beta chain is a study of control samples from healthy donors and cancer patients. Data came from immunoSEQ multiplex PCR; TCRdb stores just in-frame clones and leaves some out. The sample holds approximately 180,000 clones; approximately 92% are singletons and the top ten take about 2%. This clone was observed a single time. J gave up 5 bases and V 4 bases, and 5 bases lay outside the gene matches. The CDR3 spans 13 residues. Per germline, CDR1 SGHRS and CDR2 YFSETQ. This clonotype originated in a woman aged 40 to 49 in good health. Sequencing was performed on blood. J is TRBJ2-7 and V is TRBV5-1; 8 bases are shared with TRBD2. CDR3 sequence reads: CASSPGGGNEQYF. CDR3 DNA: TGCGCCAGCAGCCCCGGGGGGGGGAACGAGCAGTACTTC.